Reported below is one T cell receptor (beta chain). The antigen remains undetermined. These data are taken from a study of blood T cells in healthy people across ages. With a J-beta primer mix and a sample-barcoded 5' primer, a second PCR ran about 7 to 12 cycles. TCRdb ran MiXCR on the 5' RACE reads and lists one entry per CDR3 protein. The table shows hundreds of thousands of distinct CDR3 sequences, with about 25% occurring only once. Study-level points and caveats: TCR beta diversity tracked closely with naive T cell percentage.

CDR3 length: 15 amino acids. The V gene's germline CDR1 is LGHNA and CDR2 YSLEER. Unmatched junction bases numbered 13, after V lost 4 bases and J lost 8 bases. The data were also submitted as part of a second study, on T cells of mothers and their children.

The receptor was derived from a boy between 10 and 17 years old in good health. This chain links TRBV4-3 with TRBJ1-1, with TRBD1 matching 7 bases. The sequenced sample was blood. Here the CDR3 reads CASSPLPEETGEAFF. In DNA, the CDR3 is TGCGCCAGCAGCCCCCTACCCGAGGAGACAGGGGAAGCTTTCTTT.